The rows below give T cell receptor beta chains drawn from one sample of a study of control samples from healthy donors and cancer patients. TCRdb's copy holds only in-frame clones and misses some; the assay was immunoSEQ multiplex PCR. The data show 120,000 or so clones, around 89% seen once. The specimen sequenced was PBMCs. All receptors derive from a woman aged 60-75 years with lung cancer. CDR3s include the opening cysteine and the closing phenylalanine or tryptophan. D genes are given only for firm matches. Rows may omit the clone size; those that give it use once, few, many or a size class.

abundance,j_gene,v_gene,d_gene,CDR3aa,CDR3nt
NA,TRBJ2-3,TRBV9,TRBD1,CASSTGQAWDTQYF,TGTGCCAGCAGCACGGGACAGGCTTGGGATACGCAGTATTTT
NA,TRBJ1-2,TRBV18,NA,CASSPLIGNTEDGYTF,TGTGCCAGCTCACCACTAATAGGAAACACAGAGGATGGCTACACCTTC
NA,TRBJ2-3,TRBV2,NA,CASSSTDTQYF,TGTGCCAGCAGTAGTACAGATACGCAGTATTTT
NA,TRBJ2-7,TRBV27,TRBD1,CASSLGTGIGEQYF,TGTGCCAGCAGTTTGGGGACAGGGATTGGGGAGCAGTACTTC
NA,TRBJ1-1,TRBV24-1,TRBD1,CATSETGTGGTEAFF,TGTGCCACCAGTGAAACCGGGACAGGGGGCACTGAAGCTTTCTTT
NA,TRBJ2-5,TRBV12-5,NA,CASGSGLPQETQYF,TGTGCTAGTGGTAGCGGGCTCCCCCAAGAGACCCAGTACTTC
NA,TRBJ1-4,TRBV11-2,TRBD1,CASSLGQGGEKLFF,TGTGCCAGCAGCTTAGGACAGGGAGGTGAAAAACTGTTTTTT
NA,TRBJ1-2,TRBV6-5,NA,CASTSVSGVRGYTF,TGTGCCAGCACATCAGTTTCAGGGGTTCGGGGCTACACCTTC
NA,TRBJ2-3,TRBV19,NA,CASSIADRGDTQYF,TGTGCCAGTAGTATCGCGGACAGAGGAGATACGCAGTATTTT
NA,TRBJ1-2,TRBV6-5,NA,CASSYGGEGYTF,TGTGCCAGCAGTTACGGGGGAGAAGGCTACACCTTC
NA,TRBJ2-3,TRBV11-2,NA,CASSLGAEDTQYF,TGTGCCAGCAGCTTAGGGGCAGAAGATACGCAGTATTTT
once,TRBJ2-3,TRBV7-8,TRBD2,CASSFTSAGADTQYF,TGTGCCAGCAGCTTTACTAGCGCGGGCGCAGATACGCAGTATTTT
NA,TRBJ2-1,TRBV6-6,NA,CASSGNNEQFF,TGTGCCAGCTCGGGCAACAATGAGCAGTTCTTC
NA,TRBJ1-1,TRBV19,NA,CASHSQGRNTEAFF,TGTGCCAGTCACTCACAGGGTAGGAACACTGAAGCTTTCTTT
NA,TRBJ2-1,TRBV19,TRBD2,CASSLEWTSGGAGEQFF,TGTGCCAGTAGTTTGGAATGGACTAGCGGGGGGGCCGGTGAGCAGTTCTTC
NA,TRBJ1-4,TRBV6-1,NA,CASSEGLFGSEKLFF,TGTGCCAGCAGTGAAGGACTCTTCGGGAGTGAAAAACTGTTTTTT
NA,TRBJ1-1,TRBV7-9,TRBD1,CASSSRDRVTEAFF,TGTGCCAGCAGCTCCCGGGACAGGGTAACTGAAGCTTTCTTT
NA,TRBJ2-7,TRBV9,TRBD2,CASSPRTGTSGFYEQYF,TGTGCCAGCAGCCCAAGAACCGGGACTAGCGGTTTCTACGAGCAGTACTTC
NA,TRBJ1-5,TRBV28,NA,CASSLLVRPSRQPQHF,TGTGCCAGCAGTTTATTAGTCAGGCCCTCCAGGCAGCCCCAGCATTTT
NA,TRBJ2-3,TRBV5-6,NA,CASSLGGRSITDTQYF,TGTGCCAGCAGCTTGGGAGGGAGGTCTATCACAGATACGCAGTATTTT
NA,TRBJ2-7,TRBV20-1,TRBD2,CSASPDGVLIAGGGEQYF,TGCAGTGCTAGTCCCGACGGGGTCCTTATAGCGGGGGGTGGAGAGCAGTACTTC
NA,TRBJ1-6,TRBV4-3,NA,CASSHPGTGNSPLHF,TGCGCCAGCAGCCACCCCGGGACGGGGAATTCACCCCTCCACTTT
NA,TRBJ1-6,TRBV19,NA,CASSTQGSPLHF,TGTGCCAGTAGTACGCAGGGGTCACCCCTCCACTTT
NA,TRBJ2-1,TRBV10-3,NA,CAISESLGAGDNEQFF,TGTGCCATCAGTGAGTCGCTGGGGGCCGGGGACAATGAGCAGTTCTTC
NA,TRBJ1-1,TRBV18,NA,CASSPPARLATFF,TGTGCCAGCTCACCACCAGCACGACTTGCGACTTTCTTT
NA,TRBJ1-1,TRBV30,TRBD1,CAWSVVRLPGTGGFFFTYTEAFF,TGTGCCTGGAGTGTAGTTCGGCTCCCCGGGACAGGGGGCTTCTTTTTTACGTACACTGAAGCTTTCTTT
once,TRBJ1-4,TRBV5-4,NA,CASSPRPGQHGNEKLFF,TGTGCCAGCAGCCCGCGTCCCGGACAGCATGGAAATGAAAAACTGTTTTTT
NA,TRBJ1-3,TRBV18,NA,CASSPPSRDGNTIYF,TGTGCCAGCTCACCACCTTCTCGGGATGGAAACACCATATATTTT
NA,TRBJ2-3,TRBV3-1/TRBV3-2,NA,CASSPRQRTTDTQYF,TGTGCCAGCAGCCCCAGACAGCGTACCACAGATACGCAGTATTTT
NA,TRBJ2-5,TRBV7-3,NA,CASSLRDSPQETQYF,TGTGCCAGCAGCTTAAGGGACTCCCCGCAAGAGACCCAGTACTTC
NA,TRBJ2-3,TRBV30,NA,CATKGGERDTQYF,TGTGCCACAAAGGGGGGAGAACGAGATACGCAGTATTTT
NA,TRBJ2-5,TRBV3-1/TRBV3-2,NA,CASSTSGGAQETQYF,TGTGCCAGCAGCACTAGTGGCGGGGCCCAAGAGACCCAGTACTTC
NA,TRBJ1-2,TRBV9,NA,CASSVGTGYGYTF,TGTGCCAGCAGCGTAGGGACGGGGTATGGCTACACCTTC
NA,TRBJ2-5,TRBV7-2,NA,CASSFPGGRQETQYF,TGTGCCAGCAGCTTTCCGGGGGGCCGCCAAGAGACCCAGTACTTC
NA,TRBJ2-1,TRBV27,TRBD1,CASSSPTGAYNEQFF,TGTGCCAGCAGTTCGCCGACAGGGGCCTACAATGAGCAGTTCTTC
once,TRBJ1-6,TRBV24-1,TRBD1,CATSETGGPSYNSPLHF,TGTGCCACCAGTGAAACAGGGGGCCCCTCCTATAATTCACCCCTCCACTTT
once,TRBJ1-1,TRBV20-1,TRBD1,CSASEGAGGNTEAFF,TGCAGTGCTAGTGAAGGGGCAGGGGGGAACACTGAAGCTTTCTTT
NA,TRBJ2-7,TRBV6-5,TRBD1,CASSSGTGGSEQYF,TGTGCCAGCAGTTCCGGGACAGGGGGATCCGAGCAGTACTTC